The rows below give T cell receptor beta chains drawn from one sample of a study of CD8 T cells in ankylosing spondylitis. TCRdb fed the 5' RACE reads into MiXCR, producing one record per CDR3 protein. The table has 35,000 or so distinct CDR3 sequences, 4.5% to 6% seen once. The material sequenced was blood, either unsorted or a sorted T cell fraction (not recorded which). Receptor source: a male donor with ankylosing spondylitis or in good health (not recorded which). CDR3s include the opening cysteine and the closing phenylalanine or tryptophan. D genes are given only for firm matches. Only part of the rows carry a size: once, few, many, or a class if the clone is expanded.

j_gene	v_gene	abundance	d_gene	CDR3aa	CDR3nt
TRBJ1-2	TRBV5-1	many	.	CASSRNAGDFYGYTF	TGCGCCAGCAGCCGTAACGCGGGAGATTTCTATGGCTACACCTTC
TRBJ2-6	TRBV7-9	many	.	CASSLPWPRGNSGANVLTF	TGTGCCAGCAGCCTCCCCTGGCCTAGGGGGAACTCTGGGGCCAACGTCCTGACTTTC
TRBJ2-5	TRBV5-1	many	TRBD2	CASSLGLAGIQETQYF	TGCGCCAGCAGCTTGGGGCTAGCGGGCATACAAGAGACCCAGTACTTC
TRBJ2-7	TRBV5-4	many	.	CASSLQDRYEQYF	TGTGCCAGCAGCTTGCAGGATCGCTACGAGCAGTACTTC
TRBJ2-3	TRBV6-5	many	.	CASSRASEDTQYF	TGTGCCAGCAGCAGGGCCTCTGAGGATACGCAGTATTTT
TRBJ1-4	TRBV19	.	TRBD1	CASSTGTGAEKLFF	TGTGCCAGTAGTACGGGGACAGGGGCTGAAAAACTGTTTTTT
TRBJ2-7	TRBV2	many	.	CASSEQFEQYF	TGTGCCAGCAGTGAACAGTTCGAGCAGTACTTC
TRBJ1-2	TRBV2	many	TRBD1	CASSDRGYGYTF	TGTGCCAGCAGCGACAGGGGCTATGGCTACACCTTC
TRBJ1-2	TRBV20-1	many	TRBD1	CSAAPAGTVYGGYTF	TGCAGTGCTGCCCCGGCCGGGACAGTCTATGGCGGCTACACCTTC
TRBJ1-2	TRBV7-3	many	TRBD1	CASSWTGGDGYTF	TGTGCCAGCAGCTGGACAGGGGGCGATGGCTACACCTTC
TRBJ1-5	TRBV5-1	few	.	CASSFDSPRQPQHF	TGCGCCAGCAGCTTCGACAGCCCCCGACAGCCCCAGCATTTT
TRBJ1-4	TRBV20-1	few	.	CSARVLGGANEKLFF	TGCAGTGCTAGAGTCCTGGGGGGCGCTAATGAAAAACTGTTTTTT
TRBJ2-7	TRBV4-2	many	.	CASSQDWGGNYEQYF	TGTGCCAGCAGCCAAGATTGGGGGGGCAACTACGAGCAGTACTTC
TRBJ2-7	TRBV29-1	.	TRBD1	CSVEGGIFYEQYF	TGCAGCGTCGAAGGGGGCATCTTCTACGAGCAGTACTTC
TRBJ1-5	TRBV24-1	many	.	CATSDLDNQPQHF	TGTGCCACCAGTGATTTGGACAATCAGCCCCAGCATTTT
TRBJ2-1	TRBV25-1	many	TRBD2	CASSPGLAENNEQFF	TGTGCCAGCAGCCCGGGACTAGCGGAGAACAATGAGCAGTTCTTC
TRBJ2-2	TRBV6-1	many	TRBD2	CASRSFGAGANTGELFF	TGTGCCAGCAGATCCTTTGGAGCGGGGGCGAACACCGGGGAGCTGTTTTTT
TRBJ2-2	TRBV9	medium-sized	.	CASSVVGEGGELFF	TGTGCCAGCAGCGTAGTGGGCGAGGGCGGGGAGCTGTTTTTT
TRBJ2-7	TRBV5-1	.	.	CASSWGVEKYF	TGCGCCAGCAGCTGGGGAGTCGAGAAGTACTTC
TRBJ2-2	TRBV29-1	many	.	CSVSRLDRHGGELFF	TGCAGCGTCTCCCGGCTAGACCGACACGGCGGGGAGCTGTTTTTT
TRBJ2-7	TRBV12-3/TRBV12-4	many	TRBD1	CASSFRDRGYEQYF	TGTGCCAGCAGTTTCCGGGACAGGGGTTACGAGCAGTACTTC
TRBJ1-2	TRBV20-1	many	.	CSAREAGRIGYTF	TGCAGTGCTAGAGAAGCAGGGAGGATTGGCTACACCTTC
TRBJ2-1	TRBV10-3	many	TRBD2	CAISEPLAGGRSSYNEQFF	TGTGCCATCAGTGAGCCACTAGCGGGAGGCCGAAGCTCCTACAATGAGCAGTTCTTC
TRBJ2-4	TRBV30	many	TRBD2	CAWNLAGGPKNIQYF	TGTGCCTGGAACCTAGCGGGAGGGCCAAAAAACATTCAGTACTTC
TRBJ2-2	TRBV14	many	.	CASSPRWTGAPGELFF	TGTGCCAGCAGCCCAAGATGGACGGGAGCCCCCGGGGAGCTGTTTTTT
TRBJ2-5	TRBV9	many	.	CASSVATRSGETQYF	TGTGCCAGCAGCGTAGCTACTAGATCGGGGGAGACCCAGTACTTC
TRBJ2-5	TRBV18	.	.	CASSPPRKETQYF	TGTGCCAGCTCACCACCCCGAAAAGAGACCCAGTACTTC
TRBJ2-7	TRBV28	many	.	CASTVGRKVYEQYF	TGTGCCAGCACCGTAGGTAGGAAAGTCTACGAGCAGTACTTC
TRBJ1-2	TRBV7-9	.	.	CASSLFVAERHNYGYTF	TGTGCCAGCAGCTTATTCGTCGCCGAACGACATAACTATGGCTACACCTTC
TRBJ1-1	TRBV5-1	many	TRBD1	CASSADRGNTEAFF	TGCGCCAGCAGCGCGGACAGGGGGAATACTGAAGCTTTCTTT
TRBJ2-7	TRBV20-1	many	TRBD1	CSADEPTGMVYEQYF	TGCAGTGCTGACGAGCCGACAGGGATGGTATACGAGCAGTACTTC
TRBJ1-1	TRBV29-1	many	.	CSVEGARTVNTEAFF	TGCAGCGTTGAAGGCGCTCGAACAGTGAACACTGAAGCTTTCTTT
TRBJ1-1	TRBV27	many	.	CASSLNGGTEAFF	TGTGCCAGCAGTTTAAACGGGGGGACTGAAGCTTTCTTT
TRBJ1-2	TRBV5-1	many	TRBD1	CASSLEAGGGYTF	TGCGCCAGCAGCTTGGAGGCAGGGGGTGGCTACACCTTC
TRBJ2-2	TRBV10-3	many	TRBD2	CAISSGLAGELFF	TGTGCCATCAGTTCGGGACTAGCTGGGGAGCTGTTTTTT
TRBJ1-5	TRBV6-2/TRBV6-3	many	.	CASSVLSNQPQHF	TGTGCCAGCTCCGTATTGAGCAATCAGCCCCAGCATTTT
TRBJ1-1	TRBV28	few	.	CASRGGLGGEAFF	TGTGCCAGCAGGGGAGGGTTGGGTGGAGAAGCTTTCTTT
TRBJ2-1	TRBV9	many	TRBD2	CASSVGLAGLAYNEQFF	TGTGCCAGCAGCGTGGGACTAGCGGGACTAGCCTACAATGAGCAGTTCTTC
TRBJ2-1	TRBV5-1	many	.	CASSLRDGHNEQFF	TGCGCCAGCAGCTTGAGAGACGGACACAATGAGCAGTTCTTC
TRBJ2-7	TRBV6-1	many	TRBD1	CASTLTGAHPSYEQYF	TGTGCCAGCACCCTGACAGGGGCGCACCCCTCCTACGAGCAGTACTTC
TRBJ1-2	TRBV11-2	many	.	CASSLSRIYGYTF	TGTGCCAGCAGCTTAAGCCGGATCTATGGCTACACCTTC
TRBJ1-1	TRBV28	.	TRBD1	CASSLWRGGYTEAFF	TGTGCCAGCAGTCTATGGAGAGGGGGCTACACTGAAGCTTTCTTT
TRBJ1-1	TRBV6-2/TRBV6-3	many	.	CASSRGRLGTEAFF	TGTGCCAGCAGTCGAGGCAGACTGGGCACTGAAGCTTTCTTT
TRBJ2-3	TRBV7-3	many	TRBD1	CASSTGGVLGSDTQYF	TGTGCCAGCAGCACAGGGGGCGTTTTAGGTTCAGATACGCAGTATTTT
TRBJ2-3	TRBV10-3	many	TRBD1	CAISGHRTGLSHTDTQYF	TGTGCCATCAGTGGGCATAGGACAGGGTTGTCACACACAGATACGCAGTATTTT
TRBJ2-1	TRBV5-1	many	TRBD2	CASSLSGSGSYNEQFF	TGCGCCAGCAGCTTGTCCGGTAGCGGGTCCTACAATGAGCAGTTCTTC
TRBJ1-2	TRBV6-1	many	.	CASSEAAEGYTF	TGTGCCAGCAGTGAAGCGGCAGAAGGCTACACCTTC
TRBJ2-1	TRBV18	medium-sized	.	CASSPIDRSSYNEQFF	TGTGCCAGCTCACCGATTGACAGGAGCTCCTACAATGAGCAGTTCTTC
TRBJ1-3	TRBV7-2	many	.	CASSSTDIAGNTIYF	TGTGCCAGCAGCTCTACGGACATTGCGGGAAACACCATATATTTT
TRBJ1-2	TRBV20-1	many	TRBD1	CSANYGQGRYYGYTF	TGCAGTGCCAACTATGGACAGGGGAGATACTATGGCTACACCTTC
TRBJ1-2	TRBV5-1	.	.	CASSFLGDGHTF	TGTGCCAGCAGCTTTCTGGGGGATGGCCACACCTTC